These 26 T cell receptor beta chains originate from one sample sequenced in a study of CD8 T cell repertoires and HIV-1 epitope variants. Clones were sequenced by immunoSEQ multiplex PCR, and TCRdb holds only the in-frame ones, with some missing. The sample has about 4,900 clones, approximately 65% seen once. These receptors' antigens are unknown. The sample comprised cultured CD8+ T cells derived from PBMCs. These receptor sequences come from a male donor with HIV.

The chain has TRBV5-1 and TRBJ2-2; perhaps D is TRBD1 or TRBD2 (5 bases each). V was shortened by 2 bases and J by 6 bases, with 29 bases between the two germline ends. The germline gives CDR1 SGHRS, CDR2 YFSETQ. This CDR3 has 20 residues. The CDR3 coding sequence is TGCGCCAGCAGCTTCCTTCAGGTTTTCAGGGAACCAGGACTTGCCGGGGAGCTGTTTTTT. Residues: CASSFLQVFREPGLAGELFF.

The chain is built from TRBV27 and TRBJ2-3; 8 nucleotides match TRBD2. This CDR3 region has 16 residues. The V gene's germline CDR1 is MNHEY and CDR2 SMNVEV (reference sequence). V was pared by 2 bases and J by 9 bases, with 13 bases of the junction left unmatched. The CDR3 region is CASSLIDGGVGETQYF. The CDR3 DNA follows: TGTGCCAGCAGTTTAATAGACGGGGGGGTGGGCGAGACGCAGTATTTT.

V is TRBV19 and J is TRBJ2-3; 15 bases fit TRBD2. The V gene end was trimmed by 4 bases and the J gene end by 3 bases; junction bases not matched to a gene: 2. Germline V lookup: CDR1 LNHDA, CDR2 SQIVND (reference sequence). The CDR3 is made up of 16 amino acids. The DNA of the CDR3 is TGTGCCAGTAGTAGGGGACTAGCGGGAGGAACAGATACGCAGTATTTT. Amino acids: CASSRGLAGGTDTQYF.

Only one count was recorded for this clone. One junction end disagrees with the germline gene, perhaps due to a read error. The chain combines TRBV6-1 with TRBJ2-6; possibly TRBD1 or TRBD2 for D (5 bases each). The CDR3 runs to 17 residues. Germline assignment: CDR1 MNHNS and CDR2 SASEGT. CDR3 nucleotides: TGTGCCATCAGTGAGTCTCTGGGGGTATCTGGGGCCAACGTCCTGACTTTC. Its translation: CAISESLGVSGANVLTF.

The CDR3 region has the DNA TGTGCCAGCAGCTTTGGGACTAGCGGGAGTAATGAGCAGTTCTTC. This sequence encodes CASSFGTSGSNEQFF. The rearrangement uses TRBV11-1 and TRBJ2-1; 14 bases are shared with TRBD2. Germline-derived CDR1 and CDR2 are SGHAT and FQDESV (reference sequence). V lost 3 bases, J lost 7 bases, and 2 bases stayed unmatched. This CDR3 has 15 amino acids.

The chain employs TRBV19 and TRBJ2-1, with TRBD1 as a possible D gene (5 bases). The CDR3 runs to 16 residues. Deletions cut 4 bases from V and 0 bases from J, with 13 bases between. Germline V gene sequence: CDR1 LNHDA, CDR2 SQIVND (reference sequence). The CDR3 spells CASSSQRTGSYNEQFF. The DNA of the CDR3 is TGTGCCAGTAGTAGTCAGCGCACAGGCTCCTACAATGAGCAGTTCTTC.

This rearrangement joins TRBV14 to TRBJ2-5; 10 bases are a match to TRBD1. J lost 1 base, V lost 4 bases, and 3 bases had no gene match. The CDR3 runs to 15 residues. Germline V gives CDR1 SGHDN, CDR2 FVKESK. CDR3 in DNA: TGTGCCAGCAGCCCCTGGACAGGGGGCCAAGAGACCCAGTACTTC. Protein: CASSPWTGGQETQYF. Full variable domain (remainder filled in from reference TRBV14 and TRBJ2-5): EAGVTQFPSHSVIEKGQTVTLRCDPISGHDNLYWYRRVMGKEIKFLLHFVKESKQDESGMPNNRFLAERTGGTYSTLKVQPAELEDSGVYFCASSPWTGGQETQYFGPGTRLLVL.

This clone was seen more than once but under ten times. This chain joins TRBV2 and TRBJ2-7; weak D call: TRBD1 (5 bases). Germline CDR1 and CDR2: SNHLY and FYNNEI. CDR3 size: 12 residues. Between the trimmed V and J ends, which lost 3 bases and 3 bases, there was a span of 6 bases. CDR3 DNA: TGTGCCAGCAGTGAGGACAACTACGAGCAGTACTTC. Its translation is CASSEDNYEQYF.

V gene TRBV5-4 combines with J gene TRBJ1-5; D perhaps matches TRBD1 (5 bases). Germline V gene data show CDR1 as SGHNT and CDR2 as YYREEE (reference sequence). V dropped 3 bases and J dropped 0 bases, with 10 bases sitting between them. The CDR3 contains 15 residues. CDR3 in DNA: TGTGCCAGCAGCTCGACAGAAGATAGCAATCAGCCCCAGCATTTT. It is translated as CASSSTEDSNQPQHF.

This clone was observed a handful of times. The CDR3: CASSYPRTGVNYGYTF. The CDR3, as DNA: TGTGCCAGCAGTTACCCACGGACAGGGGTTAACTATGGCTACACCTTC. J is TRBJ1-2 and V is TRBV6-8; 9 nucleotides align to TRBD1. The CDR3 is made up of 16 amino acids. V lost 2 bases, J lost 1 base, and 5 bases stayed unmatched. CDR1 and CDR2 from the germline V gene are MNHGY and SAAAGT.

The chain recombines TRBV10-2 with TRBJ2-7; D could derive from TRBD1 or TRBD2 (6 bases each). Deletions cut 3 bases from V and 4 bases from J, with 13 bases between. The CDR3 length is 14 residues. Per the germline V gene, CDR1 is WSHSY and CDR2 is SAAADI. CDR3 DNA: TGCGCCAGCAGTGAAGGGGGGTTGATTTACGAGCAGTACTTC. This gives the protein CASSEGGLIYEQYF.

This clone showed up just a few times. This chain connects TRBV2 to TRBJ2-7; 7 positions agree with TRBD1. The germline gives CDR1 SNHLY, CDR2 FYNNEI. V was pared by 7 bases and J by 2 bases, with 5 bases of the junction left unmatched. This CDR3 comprises 13 residues. CDR3 loop: CASTPGTAYEQYF. The CDR3 DNA is TGTGCCAGCACTCCTGGGACAGCCTACGAGCAGTACTTC.

The chain has TRBV30 and TRBJ1-1, with 8 nucleotides matching TRBD1. The CDR3 is made up of 15 amino acids. The germline V gene has CDR1 GTSNPN and CDR2 SVGIG (reference sequence). The ends lost 6 bases at V and 3 bases at J; junction bases unmatched: 12. In DNA, the CDR3 is TGTGCCTGTTCTACAGGGGGTCGAAAGGACACTGAAGCTTTCTTT. Protein product: CACSTGGRKDTEAFF.

This chain links TRBV19 with TRBJ1-5; possible D gene TRBD1, 6 bases. V dropped 5 bases and J dropped 5 bases, with 25 bases sitting between them. This CDR3 is built from 18 residues. Germline V lookup: CDR1 LNHDA, CDR2 SQIVND (reference sequence). CDR3: CASSSGAFERVWDQPQHF. CDR3 DNA sequence: TGTGCCAGTAGTTCAGGGGCATTCGAACGAGTGTGGGATCAGCCCCAGCATTTT.

The DNA for the CDR3 is TGTGCCAGCAGTGACGGACTAGCGGGGGGGCATACGCAGTATTTT. Its translation: CASSDGLAGGHTQYF. J is TRBJ2-3 and V is TRBV6-4; 15 bases map to TRBD2. V lost 2 bases, J lost 7 bases, and 1 base stayed unmatched. This CDR3 comprises 15 residues. Germline CDR1 MRHNA, CDR2 SNTAGT.

V and J are TRBV5-8 and TRBJ2-4; 9 bases fit TRBD1. Unmatched junction bases numbered 3, after V lost 0 bases and J lost 5 bases. This CDR3 is built from 15 residues. The germline CDR1 and CDR2 sequences are SGHTS and YDEGEE. This chain's CDR3 is CASSLGQGGENIQYF. For the CDR3, the DNA is TGTGCCAGCAGCTTGGGACAGGGGGGGGAAAACATTCAGTACTTC.

In this sample, this clone turned up a few times. The chain carries TRBV30 and TRBJ1-4, with 9 bases lining up with TRBD1. Germline trimming cut 4 bases from V and 6 bases from J; bases unmatched to any gene: 3. From germline, CDR1 is GTSNPN and CDR2 SVGIG (reference sequence). The CDR3 contains 13 residues. In DNA form, the CDR3 reads TGTGCCTGGACACAGGGGGCAGATGAAAAACTGTTTTTT. As protein: CAWTQGADEKLFF.

This chain connects TRBV7-9 to TRBJ1-6, with D possibly being TRBD1 (6 bases). Trimming took 5 bases from V and 7 from J, leaving 15 bases between them. Germline V gene lookup returns CDR1 SEHNR and CDR2 FQNEAQ (reference sequence). This CDR3 contains 15 residues. The CDR3 reads CASSIHRDGNSPLHF. CDR3 bases: TGTGCCAGCAGCATCCACAGGGACGGGAATTCACCCCTCCACTTT.

This clone was counted only a few times. The chain combines TRBV7-9 with TRBJ2-1; possibly TRBD2 for D (5 bases). The CDR3 spans 13 residues. Trimming removed 5 bases at V and 8 bases at J, with 13 bases between. Germline lookup yields CDR1 SEHNR and CDR2 FQNEAQ (reference sequence). Here the CDR3 reads CASSPGSADEQFF. In nucleotides, the CDR3 is TGTGCCAGCAGCCCTGGATCAGCGGATGAGCAGTTCTTC.

The chain combines TRBV2 with TRBJ2-2; TRBD2 might be the D (7 bases). The CDR3 totals 15 residues. In germline, CDR1 is SNHLY, CDR2 FYNNEI. V lost 10 bases and J 2 bases, leaving 17 bases between the germline ends. The CDR3 reads CATVGGGRNTGELFF. CDR3 nucleotides: TGTGCCACCGTTGGCGGGGGCCGTAACACCGGGGAGCTGTTTTTT. The full variable domain, completed using reference TRBV2 and TRBJ2-2, is EPEVTQTPSHQVTQMGQEVILRCVPISNHLYFYWYRQILGQKVEFLVSFYNNEISEKSEIFDDQFSVERPDGSNFTLKIRSTKLEDSAMYFCATVGGGRNTGELFFGEGSRLTVL.

This clone was seen a handful of times. V and J are TRBV2 and TRBJ2-1; TRBD2 matches at 10 bases. V was clipped by 7 bases and J by 4 bases; unmatched bases: 4. CDR1 and CDR2 (germline): SNHLY, FYNNEI. The CDR3 consists of 14 residues. CDR3 nucleotide sequence: TGTGCCAGCAAGATGACTAGCGGGTACAATGAGCAGTTCTTC. Amino acid sequence: CASKMTSGYNEQFF.

V is TRBV7-3 and J is TRBJ2-2; a possible D gene is TRBD1 (6 bases). Germline V gives CDR1 SGHTA, CDR2 FQGTGA. V shed 5 bases and J shed 6 bases, with 10 bases lying between them. The CDR3 covers 13 residues. The CDR3 loop reads CASSDTGPGELFF. The CDR3 DNA reads TGTGCCAGCAGCGATACAGGGCCCGGGGAGCTGTTTTTT. Full variable domain (remainder filled in from reference TRBV7-3 and TRBJ2-2): GAGVSQTPSNKVTEKGKYVELRCDPISGHTALYWYRQSLGQGPEFLIYFQGTGAADDSGLPNDRFFAVRPEGSVSTLKIQRTERGDSAVYLCASSDTGPGELFFGEGSRLTVL.

This sequence joins TRBV5-4 and TRBJ1-2, with 10 bases identical to TRBD1. Germline V gene data show CDR1 as SGHNT and CDR2 as YYREEE (reference sequence). V was clipped by 4 bases and J by 5 bases; unmatched bases: 11. This CDR3 comprises 16 residues. CDR3 in amino acids: CASSHEGQGGEYGYTF. CDR3 sequence (DNA): TGTGCCAGCAGCCACGAAGGACAGGGGGGGGAGTATGGCTACACCTTC.

This clone was observed a few times. The chain is built from TRBV5-6 and TRBJ2-7, with TRBD1 matching 9 bases. This CDR3 spans 15 amino acids. Germline-derived CDR1 and CDR2 are SGHDT and YYEEEE. The trim removed 4 bases at V and 5 bases at J, leaving 10 bases unmatched. CDR3 residues: CASSVVRDRVNEQYF. As DNA, the CDR3 is TGTGCCAGCAGCGTCGTCCGGGACAGGGTCAACGAGCAGTACTTC.

This rearrangement joins TRBV9 to TRBJ2-1; no firm D call. Per germline, CDR1 SGDLS and CDR2 YYNGEE. The CDR3 loop spans 17 amino acids. V was shortened by 0 bases and J by 7 bases, with 20 bases between the two germline ends. The CDR3 DNA sequence: TGTGCCAGCAGCGTAGCAAGAGACCCCCCCGCCGCGAATGAGCAGTTCTTC. This codes for CASSVARDPPAANEQFF.

The rearrangement links TRBV9 to TRBJ2-5, with 12 bases fitting TRBD2. The closer fit of TRBJ2-7 to the DNA end suggests the J call may be wrong. Germline V CDR1 and CDR2: SGDLS, YYNGEE. The CDR3 has 14 amino acids. The CDR3 sequence: CASSPWTSGNEQYF. CDR3 DNA: TGTGCCAGCAGCCCTTGGACTAGCGGGAACGAGCAGTACTTC.